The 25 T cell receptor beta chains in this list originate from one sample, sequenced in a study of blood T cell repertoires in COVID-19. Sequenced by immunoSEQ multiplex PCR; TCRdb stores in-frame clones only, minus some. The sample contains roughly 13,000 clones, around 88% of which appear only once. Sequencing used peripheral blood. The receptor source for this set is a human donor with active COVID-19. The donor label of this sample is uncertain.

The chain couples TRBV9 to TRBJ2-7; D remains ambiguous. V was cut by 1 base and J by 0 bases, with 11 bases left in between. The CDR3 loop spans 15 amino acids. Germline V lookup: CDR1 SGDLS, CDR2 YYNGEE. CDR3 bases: TGTGCCAGCAGCGTATCGTTCCTGAGCTCCTACGAGCAGTACTTC. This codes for CASSVSFLSSYEQYF.

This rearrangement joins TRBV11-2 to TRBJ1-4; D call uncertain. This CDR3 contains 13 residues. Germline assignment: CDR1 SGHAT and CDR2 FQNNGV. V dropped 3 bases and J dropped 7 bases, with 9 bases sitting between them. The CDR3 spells CASSLWSSEKLFF. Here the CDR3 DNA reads TGTGCCAGCAGCTTGTGGAGTTCTGAAAAACTGTTTTTT.

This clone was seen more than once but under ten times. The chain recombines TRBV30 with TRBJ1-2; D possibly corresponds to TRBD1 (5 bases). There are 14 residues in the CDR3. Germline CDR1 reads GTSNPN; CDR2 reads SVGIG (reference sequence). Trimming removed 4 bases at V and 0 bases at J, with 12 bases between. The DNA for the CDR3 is TGTGCCTGGACCGACAGTCCAGCTAACTATGGCTACACCTTC. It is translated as CAWTDSPANYGYTF.

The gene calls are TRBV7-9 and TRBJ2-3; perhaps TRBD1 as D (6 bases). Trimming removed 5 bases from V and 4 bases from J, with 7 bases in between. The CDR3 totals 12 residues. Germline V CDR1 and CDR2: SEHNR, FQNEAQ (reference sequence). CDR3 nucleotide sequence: TGTGCCAGCAGCCCAGGGGCAGATACGCAGTATTTT. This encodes CASSPGADTQYF. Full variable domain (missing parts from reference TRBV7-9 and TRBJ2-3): DTGVSQNPRHKITKRGQNVTFRCDPISEHNRLYWYRQTLGQGPEFLTYFQNEAQLEKSRLLSDRFSAERPKGSFSTLEIQRTEQGDSAMYLCASSPGADTQYFGPGTRLTVL.

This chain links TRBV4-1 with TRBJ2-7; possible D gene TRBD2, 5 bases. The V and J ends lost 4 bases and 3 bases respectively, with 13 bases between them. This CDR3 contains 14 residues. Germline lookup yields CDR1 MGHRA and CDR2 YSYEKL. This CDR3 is CASSPTTGYYEQYF. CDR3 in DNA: TGCGCCAGCAGCCCGACTACCGGGTACTACGAGCAGTACTTC.

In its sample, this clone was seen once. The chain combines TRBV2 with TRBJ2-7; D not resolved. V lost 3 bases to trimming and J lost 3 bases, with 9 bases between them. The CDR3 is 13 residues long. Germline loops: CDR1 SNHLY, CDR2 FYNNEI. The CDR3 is CASSDPPLYEQYF. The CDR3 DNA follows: TGTGCCAGCAGTGACCCCCCCCTCTACGAGCAGTACTTC.

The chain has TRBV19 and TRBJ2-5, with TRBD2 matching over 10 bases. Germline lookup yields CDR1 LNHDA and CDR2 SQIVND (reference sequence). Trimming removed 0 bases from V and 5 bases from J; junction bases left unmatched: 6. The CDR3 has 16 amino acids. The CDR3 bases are TGTGCCAGTAGTATAGAAGCGGGGGGGCCTCGGGAGACCCAGTACTTC. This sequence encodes CASSIEAGGPRETQYF.

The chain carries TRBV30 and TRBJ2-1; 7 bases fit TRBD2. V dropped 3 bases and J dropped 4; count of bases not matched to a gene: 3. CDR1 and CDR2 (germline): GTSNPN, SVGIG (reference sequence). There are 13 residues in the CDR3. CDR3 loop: CAWSTGGYNEQFF. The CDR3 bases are TGTGCCTGGAGCACCGGGGGGTACAATGAGCAGTTCTTC.

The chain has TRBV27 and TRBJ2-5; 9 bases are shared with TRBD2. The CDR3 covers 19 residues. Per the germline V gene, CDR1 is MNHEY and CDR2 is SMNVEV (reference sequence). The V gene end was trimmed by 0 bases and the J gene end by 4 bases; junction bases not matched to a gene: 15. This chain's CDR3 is CASSLSPLGAGGLRETQYF. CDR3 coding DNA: TGTGCCAGCAGTTTATCCCCCCTCGGAGCGGGAGGATTAAGAGAGACCCAGTACTTC.

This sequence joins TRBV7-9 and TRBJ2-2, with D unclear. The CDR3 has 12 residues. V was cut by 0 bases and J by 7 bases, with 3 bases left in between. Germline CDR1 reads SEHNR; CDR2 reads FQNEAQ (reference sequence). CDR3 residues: CASSLAVGELFF. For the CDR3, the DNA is TGTGCCAGCAGCTTAGCCGTCGGGGAGCTGTTTTTT.

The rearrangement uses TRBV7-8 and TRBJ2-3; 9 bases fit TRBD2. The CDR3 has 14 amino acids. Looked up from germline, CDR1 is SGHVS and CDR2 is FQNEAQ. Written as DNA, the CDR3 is TGTGCTACTAGGCGGGAGGGGTTGACAGATACGCAGTATTTT. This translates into CATRREGLTDTQYF.

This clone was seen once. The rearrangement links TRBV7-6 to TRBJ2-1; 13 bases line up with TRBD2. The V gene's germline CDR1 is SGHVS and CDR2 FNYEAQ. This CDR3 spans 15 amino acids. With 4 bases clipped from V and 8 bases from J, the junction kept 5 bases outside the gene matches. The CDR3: CASSSGTSGNDEQFF. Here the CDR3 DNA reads TGTGCCAGCAGCTCCGGGACTAGCGGGAACGATGAGCAGTTCTTC.

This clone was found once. The CDR3 here is CASSVRVQDTQYF. The CDR3 nucleotides read TGTGCCAGCTCCGTCAGGGTACAAGATACGCAGTATTTT. The rearrangement uses TRBV18 and TRBJ2-3, with D tentatively TRBD1 (5 bases). This CDR3 is 13 amino acids long. Per the germline V gene, CDR1 is KGHSH and CDR2 is LQKENI. The ends were cut back, 6 bases at V and 5 bases at J, with 12 bases in the middle.

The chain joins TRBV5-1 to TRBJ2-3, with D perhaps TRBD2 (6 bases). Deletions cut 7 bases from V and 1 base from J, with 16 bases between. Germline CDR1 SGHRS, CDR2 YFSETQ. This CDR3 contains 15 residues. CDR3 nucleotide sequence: TGCGCCAGCTGTTTTGCGGGGCCCGGCACAGATACGCAGTATTTT. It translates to CASCFAGPGTDTQYF. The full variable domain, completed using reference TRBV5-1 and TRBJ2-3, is KAGVTQTPRYLIKTRGQQVTLSCSPISGHRSVSWYQQTPGQGLQFLFEYFSETQRNKGNFPGRFSGRQFSNSRSEMNVSTLELGDSALYLCASCFAGPGTDTQYFGPGTRLTVL.

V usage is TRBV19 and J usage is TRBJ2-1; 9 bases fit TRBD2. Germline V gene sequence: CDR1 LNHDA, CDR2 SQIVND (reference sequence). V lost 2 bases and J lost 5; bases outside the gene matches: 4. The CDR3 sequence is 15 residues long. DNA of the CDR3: TGTGCCAGTAGTATACTGGGACTAGCTAACAATGAGCAGTTCTTC. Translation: CASSILGLANNEQFF. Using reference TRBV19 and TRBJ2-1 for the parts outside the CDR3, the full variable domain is DGGITQSPKYLFRKEGQNVTLSCEQNLNHDAMYWYRQDPGQGLRLIYYSQIVNDFQKGDIAEGYSVSREKKESFPLTVTSAQKNPTAFYLCASSILGLANNEQFFGPGTRLTVL.

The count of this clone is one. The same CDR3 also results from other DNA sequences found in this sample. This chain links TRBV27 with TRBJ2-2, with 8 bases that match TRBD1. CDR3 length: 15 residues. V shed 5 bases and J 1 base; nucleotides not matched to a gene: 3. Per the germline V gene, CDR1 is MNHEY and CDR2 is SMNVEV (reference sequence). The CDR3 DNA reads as TGTGCCAGCAGTCCGGACAGGGAGAACACCGGGGAGCTGTTTTTT. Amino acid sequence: CASSPDRENTGELFF.

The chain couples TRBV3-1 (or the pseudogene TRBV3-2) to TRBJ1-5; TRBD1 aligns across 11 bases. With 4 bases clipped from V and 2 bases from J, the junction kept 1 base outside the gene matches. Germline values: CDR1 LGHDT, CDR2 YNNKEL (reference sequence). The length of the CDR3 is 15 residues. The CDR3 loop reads CASSRGQGGNQPQHF. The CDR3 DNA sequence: TGTGCCAGCAGCCGGGGACAGGGGGGCAATCAGCCCCAGCATTTT.

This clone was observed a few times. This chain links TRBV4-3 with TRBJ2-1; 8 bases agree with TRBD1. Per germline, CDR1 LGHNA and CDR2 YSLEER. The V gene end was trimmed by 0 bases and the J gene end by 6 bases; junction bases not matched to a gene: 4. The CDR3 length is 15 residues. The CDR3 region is CASSQDRGLVNEQFF. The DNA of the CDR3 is TGCGCCAGCAGCCAAGACAGGGGGCTTGTCAATGAGCAGTTCTTC.

CDR3 nucleotide sequence: TGTGCCAGCAGCTCCGGGGGCGGGGGGGCAAAAAGTCTTCACAATGAGCAGTTCTTC. Protein: CASSSGGGGAKSLHNEQFF. The chain couples TRBV5-4 to TRBJ2-1; 9 positions agree with TRBD2. CDR1 is SGHNT, CDR2 YYREEE, per germline (reference sequence). V lost 3 bases and J lost 5; bases outside the gene matches: 18. This CDR3 spans 19 amino acids.

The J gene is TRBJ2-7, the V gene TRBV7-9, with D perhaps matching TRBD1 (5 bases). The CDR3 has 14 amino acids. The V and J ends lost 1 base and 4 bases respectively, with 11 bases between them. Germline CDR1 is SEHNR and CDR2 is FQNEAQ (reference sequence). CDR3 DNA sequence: TGTGCCAGCAGCTTAGGTGTCAGGGCTTACGAGCAGTACTTC. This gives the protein CASSLGVRAYEQYF.

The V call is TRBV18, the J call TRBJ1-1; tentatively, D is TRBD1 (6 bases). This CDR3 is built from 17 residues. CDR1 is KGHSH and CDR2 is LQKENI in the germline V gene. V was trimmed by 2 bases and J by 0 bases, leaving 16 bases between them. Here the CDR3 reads CASSPIGGGGLNTEAFF. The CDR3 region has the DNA TGTGCCAGCTCACCAATCGGGGGGGGCGGATTGAACACTGAAGCTTTCTTT.

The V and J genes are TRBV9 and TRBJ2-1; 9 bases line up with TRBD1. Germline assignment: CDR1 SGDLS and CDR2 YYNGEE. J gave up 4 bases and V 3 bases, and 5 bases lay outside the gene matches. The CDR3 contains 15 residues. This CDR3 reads CASSGGQGRYNEQFF. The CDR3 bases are TGTGCCAGCAGCGGGGGACAGGGTAGGTACAATGAGCAGTTCTTC. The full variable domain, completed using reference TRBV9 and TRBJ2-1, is DSGVTQTPKHLITATGQRVTLRCSPRSGDLSVYWYQQSLDQGLQFLIQYYNGEERAKGNILERFSAQQFPDLHSELNLSSLELGDSALYFCASSGGQGRYNEQFFGPGTRLTVL.

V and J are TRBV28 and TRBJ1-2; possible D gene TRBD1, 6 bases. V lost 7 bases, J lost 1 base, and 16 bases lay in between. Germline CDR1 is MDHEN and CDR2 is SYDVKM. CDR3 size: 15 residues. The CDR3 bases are TGTGCCAGCACCCCAGACAGGCTAATTAACTATGGCTACACCTTC. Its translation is CASTPDRLINYGYTF.

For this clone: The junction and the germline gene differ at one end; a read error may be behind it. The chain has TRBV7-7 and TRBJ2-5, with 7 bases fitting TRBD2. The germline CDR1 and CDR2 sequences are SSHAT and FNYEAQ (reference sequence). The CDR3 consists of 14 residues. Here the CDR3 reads CASSAGGSSETQYF. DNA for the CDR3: TGTGCTAGCAGCGCCGGGGGGTCCTCAGAGACCCAGTACTTC.

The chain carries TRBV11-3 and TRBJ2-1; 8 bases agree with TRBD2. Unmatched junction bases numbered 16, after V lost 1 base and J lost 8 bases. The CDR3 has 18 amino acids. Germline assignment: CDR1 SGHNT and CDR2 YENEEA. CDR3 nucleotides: TGTGCCAGCAGCTTAGGGAGTCTCTACGCGGGAGGTCCGGATGAGCAGTTCTTC. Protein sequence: CASSLGSLYAGGPDEQFF.